The next 29 T cell receptor beta chains were all read from a single sample in a study of regulatory dendritic cells for organ transplantation. The data were produced by immunoSEQ multiplex PCR, yet TCRdb's version contains in-frame clones alone and is incomplete. Among several thousand clones listed, 55% to 80% were seen once. Sorted subsets were CFSE-labeled and cultured less than 6 days with allogeneic dendritic cells. The antigens for these receptors are not known. The specimen was memory CD4+ T cells from blood cultured with dendritic cells. The subset was: CD45RO+ memory T cells. Receptor source: a human donor in good health.

This clone is labeled as medium-sized (0.01 to 0.1%). This rearrangement joins TRBV5-1 to TRBJ2-7; 7 bases map to TRBD1. The germline V gene has CDR1 SGHRS and CDR2 YFSETQ. The CDR3 covers 14 residues. The V and J ends lost 4 bases and 1 base, in that order; junction bases with no gene match: 5. CDR3 sequence (DNA): TGCGCCAGCAGCCGACAGGGATATTCCTACGAGCAGTACTTC. Residues: CASSRQGYSYEQYF.

The chain couples TRBV11-2 to TRBJ2-3; D gene unclear. CDR3 size: 14 residues. V shed 1 base and J shed 2 bases, with 7 bases lying between them. Germline CDR1 and CDR2: SGHAT and FQNNGV. The DNA of the CDR3 is TGTGCCAGCAGCTTAGGGGCCGTCACAGATACGCAGTATTTT. It encodes CASSLGAVTDTQYF.

The gene calls are TRBV27 and TRBJ2-3; 12 nucleotides match TRBD2. J was trimmed by 5 bases and V by 7 bases; bases with no gene match: 7. The CDR3 loop spans 15 amino acids. The germline V gene has CDR1 MNHEY and CDR2 SMNVEV (reference sequence). The chain's CDR3 is CASIPKGLAGDTQYF. The DNA of the CDR3 is TGTGCCAGCATTCCCAAGGGACTAGCGGGAGATACGCAGTATTTT.

By its share, this clone is medium-sized. The J gene is TRBJ2-1, the V gene TRBV4-2; D may be TRBD2 (5 bases). The CDR3 has 18 amino acids. Trimming left V 2 bases short and J 0 bases short, with 17 bases between. The germline gives CDR1 LGHNA, CDR2 YNFKEQ. CDR3 DNA sequence: TGTGCCAGCAGCCAAAAACCCTTCGGGGTCAGCTCCTACAATGAGCAGTTCTTC. This translates into CASSQKPFGVSSYNEQFF.

CDR3 sequence reads: CASSDRQPPTAFF. CDR3 DNA: TGTGCCAGCAGTGATAGACAGCCTCCAACGGCTTTCTTT. V and J are TRBV6-5 and TRBJ1-1, with a tentative D call TRBD1 (5 bases). V was pared by 5 bases and J by 11 bases, with 18 bases between. The CDR3 length is 13 residues. The germline V gene has CDR1 MNHEY and CDR2 SVGAGI.

V and J are TRBV5-1 and TRBJ1-1; no clear D gene. CDR3 length equals 15 residues. Per the germline V gene, CDR1 is SGHRS and CDR2 is YFSETQ. The V gene lost 3 bases and the J gene lost 0 bases, with 12 bases spanning the gap. CDR3 DNA sequence: TGCGCCAGCAGCTCATTTCAGTCCCTGAACACTGAAGCTTTCTTT. This encodes CASSSFQSLNTEAFF.

The J gene is TRBJ1-2, the V gene TRBV29-1, with 9 bases identical to TRBD1. The CDR3 is 11 residues long. The ends lost 6 bases at V and 7 bases at J; junction bases unmatched: 3. From germline, CDR1 is SQVTM and CDR2 ANQGSEA. The CDR3 reads CSVGDRVGYTF. For the CDR3, the DNA is TGCAGCGTGGGGGACAGGGTTGGCTACACCTTC.

By share of the sample, this clone is medium-sized. This chain links TRBV7-8 with TRBJ1-3; possible D gene TRBD1, 6 bases. The germline V gene has CDR1 SGHVS and CDR2 FQNEAQ. There are 15 residues in the CDR3. Trimming cost V 5 bases and J 6 bases, with 17 bases left between them. The CDR3 protein is CASSSRTESVNTIYF. The CDR3 nucleotides read TGTGCCAGCAGCAGCCGGACAGAAAGTGTAAACACCATATATTTT.

The V call is TRBV19, the J call TRBJ2-2; 9 nucleotides line up with TRBD2. The CDR3 covers 14 residues. Losses at the gene ends were 4 bases for V and 4 bases for J; bases not matched to a gene: 1. Germline V CDR1 and CDR2: LNHDA, SQIVND (reference sequence). The CDR3 is CASSSGGGTGELFF. Written as DNA, the CDR3 is TGTGCCAGTAGTAGCGGGGGGGGCACCGGGGAGCTGTTTTTT.

The chain combines TRBV7-9 with TRBJ1-4; D gene unclear. Germline assignment: CDR1 SEHNR and CDR2 FQNEAQ (reference sequence). Trimming shortened V by 8 bases and J by 7 bases, and 14 bases separated the two germline ends. The CDR3 consists of 13 residues. CDR3 region: CASAKDEREKLFF. The CDR3 bases are TGTGCCAGCGCTAAGGATGAGCGTGAAAAACTGTTTTTT.

In DNA form, the CDR3 reads TGTGCCAGCAGCGCGGCGACAGGGTACAACACTGAAGCTTTCTTT. The encoded protein is CASSAATGYNTEAFF. The V and J genes are TRBV9 and TRBJ1-1, with 7 positions matching TRBD1. Germline values: CDR1 SGDLS, CDR2 YYNGEE. After removal of 3 bases from V and 2 bases from J, the junction contained 7 bases not matched to a gene. The CDR3 has 15 residues.

The gene calls are TRBV2 and TRBJ1-6, with 9 bases matching TRBD1. Germline V gene data show CDR1 as SNHLY and CDR2 as FYNNEI. This CDR3 spans 15 amino acids. V shed 4 bases and J 7 bases; nucleotides not matched to a gene: 5. For the CDR3, the DNA is TGTGCCAGCAGTGTGGGACAGGGAATGAATTCACCCCTCCACTTT. Its protein is CASSVGQGMNSPLHF. The full variable domain, its missing parts supplied by reference TRBV2 and TRBJ1-6, is EPEVTQTPSHQVTQMGQEVILRCVPISNHLYFYWYRQILGQKVEFLVSFYNNEISEKSEIFDDQFSVERPDGSNFTLKIRSTKLEDSAMYFCASSVGQGMNSPLHFGNGTRLTVT.

Note on this clone: Relative to the germline gene, one junction end is altered; a read error may explain this. The chain couples TRBV6-1 to TRBJ2-7, with 8 bases matching TRBD1. This CDR3 spans 14 amino acids. Germline V gene lookup returns CDR1 MNHNS and CDR2 SASEGT. The CDR3 region is CASSPGTGSFEQYF. The CDR3 DNA reads as TGTGCCAGCAGCCCCGGGACAGGCTCCTTCGAGCAGTACTTC.

V is TRBV11-3 and J is TRBJ1-4, with 8 nucleotides matching TRBD1. The CDR3 totals 16 residues. J gave up 3 bases and V 3 bases, and 6 bases lay outside the gene matches. Per germline, CDR1 SGHNT and CDR2 YENEEA. For the CDR3, the DNA is TGTGCCAGCAGCTTTGCGTTCAGGGGGCCTAATGAAAAACTGTTTTTT. It yields the protein CASSFAFRGPNEKLFF.

This clone was observed a few times. CDR3 loop: CASSLDSRSSSYEQYF. The CDR3 coding sequence is TGTGCCAGCAGCTTAGATTCAAGGTCTAGCTCCTACGAGCAGTACTTC. The V and J genes are TRBV11-2 and TRBJ2-7; D ambiguous. This CDR3 spans 16 amino acids. V was clipped by 0 bases and J by 0 bases, with 12 bases between them. CDR1 and CDR2 (germline): SGHAT, FQNNGV.

The V call is TRBV7-2, the J call TRBJ2-5, with 8 bases matching TRBD2. This CDR3 region has 13 residues. J was trimmed by 4 bases and V by 8 bases; bases with no gene match: 6. CDR1 SGHTA and CDR2 FQGNSA come from the germline V gene. CDR3 nucleotide sequence: TGTGCCAGCGGGCGGGGGGCAAGAGAGACCCAGTACTTC. It specifies CASGRGARETQYF.

The chain recombines TRBV7-2 with TRBJ2-7, with TRBD1 matching over 7 bases. There are 15 residues in the CDR3. Germline CDR1 and CDR2: SGHTA and FQGNSA. J gave up 2 bases and V 5 bases, and 9 bases lay outside the gene matches. CDR3 amino acids: CASSVRRGWTYEQYF. The CDR3 DNA sequence: TGTGCCAGCAGCGTACGCAGGGGGTGGACCTACGAGCAGTACTTC.

This clone is categorized as large. V gene TRBV7-9 combines with J gene TRBJ1-1; 9 positions match TRBD1. From germline, CDR1 is SEHNR and CDR2 FQNEAQ (reference sequence). CDR3 length equals 15 residues. J gave up 4 bases and V 5 bases, and 8 bases lay outside the gene matches. The CDR3 reads CASSPGTGPPTEAFF. The DNA of the CDR3 is TGTGCCAGCAGCCCCGGGACAGGGCCCCCCACTGAAGCTTTCTTT.

This chain links TRBV5-4 with TRBJ1-3; D is uncertain. The CDR3 runs to 15 residues. Per the germline V gene, CDR1 is SGHNT and CDR2 is YYREEE (reference sequence). V was pared by 4 bases and J by 0 bases, with 11 bases between. The CDR3 spells CASSQRVDSGNTIYF. The CDR3 region has the DNA TGTGCCAGCAGCCAGCGGGTCGACTCTGGAAACACCATATATTTT.

The chain uses TRBV19 and TRBJ1-2; TRBD1 is a possible D gene (6 bases). CDR3 length equals 15 residues. Germline CDR1 and CDR2: LNHDA and SQIVND (reference sequence). V lost 2 bases and J 4 bases, leaving 14 bases between the germline ends. In DNA form, the CDR3 reads TGTGCCAGTAGTATACCCCCGCAGGGGAGCTATGGCTACACCTTC. Its protein product is CASSIPPQGSYGYTF.

V and J are TRBV5-6 and TRBJ2-1; D perhaps matches TRBD1 (5 bases). CDR1 is SGHDT, CDR2 YYEEEE, per germline. The CDR3 has 15 amino acids. Trimming cost V 4 bases and J 0 bases, with 11 bases left between them. The CDR3 DNA sequence: TGTGCCAGCAGCCCAAGGGGAAGCTCCTACAATGAGCAGTTCTTC. Encoded protein: CASSPRGSSYNEQFF.

A remark on this clone: Germline and junction disagree at one end, which may indicate a read error. The rearrangement uses TRBV5-1 and TRBJ2-7, with D tentatively TRBD2 (6 bases). Looked up from germline, CDR1 is SGHRS and CDR2 is YFSETQ. The length of the CDR3 is 14 residues. CDR3 DNA: TGTGCCAGCAGCCCTGACGGGAGCTCCTACGAGCAGTACTTC. Amino acid sequence: CASSPDGSSYEQYF.

The rearrangement links TRBV5-4 to TRBJ1-2; 7 bases agree with TRBD1. From germline, CDR1 is SGHNT and CDR2 YYREEE (reference sequence). With V trimmed by 4 bases and J by 2 bases, 11 bases remained unmatched. The CDR3 sequence is 16 residues long. CDR3 sequence reads: CASSLPGAGQNYGYTF. CDR3 coding DNA: TGTGCCAGCAGCCTACCCGGGGCGGGACAGAACTATGGCTACACCTTC.

This chain links TRBV7-3 with TRBJ2-6; D ambiguous. Germline V gives CDR1 SGHTA, CDR2 FQGTGA. The V gene lost 5 bases and the J gene lost 0 bases, with 11 bases spanning the gap. This CDR3 is 16 amino acids long. The CDR3: CASSPGAFSGANVLTF. CDR3 DNA sequence: TGTGCCAGCAGCCCAGGCGCCTTCTCTGGGGCCAACGTCCTGACTTTC.

By its share, this clone is medium-sized. This chain joins TRBV11-3 and TRBJ1-6; D is undetermined. Trimming pared 2 bases from V and 5 bases from J, leaving 10 bases between. This CDR3 has 15 residues. The germline gives CDR1 SGHNT, CDR2 YENEEA. Written as DNA, the CDR3 is TGTGCCAGCAGCTTAAAAACCAGCGATAATTCACCCCTCCACTTT. This encodes CASSLKTSDNSPLHF.

This chain uses TRBV2 with TRBJ2-1; 10 positions agree with TRBD2. With 4 bases clipped from V and 8 bases from J, the junction kept 5 bases outside the gene matches. The CDR3 is 14 residues long. Germline-derived CDR1 and CDR2 are SNHLY and FYNNEI. The CDR3 coding sequence is TGTGCCAGCAGTGCCCAGCGGGGGGGGGATGAGCAGTTCTTC. Its protein product is CASSAQRGGDEQFF.

The chain links TRBV21-1 to TRBJ2-3; whether TRBD2, the table's D call, matches the DNA was not checked. TRBV21-1 is a pseudogene segment. The CDR3 has 13 residues. CDR3: CASAGWGTDTQYF. CDR3 in DNA: TGTGCCAGCGCGGGCTGGGGCACAGATACGCAGTATTTT.

The chain has TRBV7-2 and TRBJ2-7, with 7 bases fitting TRBD2. V lost 4 bases and J lost 7; bases outside the gene matches: 13. The CDR3 consists of 15 residues. CDR1 and CDR2 (germline): SGHTA, FQGNSA. The CDR3 sequence is CASSSWSGGTGEQYF. The CDR3 bases are TGTGCCAGCAGCTCCTGGTCGGGGGGAACGGGGGAGCAGTACTTC. The variable domain in full, completed from reference TRBV7-2 and TRBJ2-7, reads GAGVSQSPSNKVTEKGKDVELRCDPISGHTALYWYRQSLGQGLEFLIYFQGNSAPDKSGLPSDRFSAERTGGSVSTLTIQRTQQEDSAVYLCASSSWSGGTGEQYFGPGTRLTVT.

The chain employs TRBV7-2 and TRBJ2-7; a weak D match, TRBD2 (7 bases). Deletions cut 1 base from V and 2 bases from J, with 15 bases between. The CDR3 covers 16 residues. The germline CDR1 and CDR2 sequences are SGHTA and FQGNSA. The CDR3 spells CASSLERGEGTYEQYF. In DNA, the CDR3 is TGTGCCAGCAGCTTAGAGAGGGGGGAGGGCACCTACGAGCAGTACTTC.